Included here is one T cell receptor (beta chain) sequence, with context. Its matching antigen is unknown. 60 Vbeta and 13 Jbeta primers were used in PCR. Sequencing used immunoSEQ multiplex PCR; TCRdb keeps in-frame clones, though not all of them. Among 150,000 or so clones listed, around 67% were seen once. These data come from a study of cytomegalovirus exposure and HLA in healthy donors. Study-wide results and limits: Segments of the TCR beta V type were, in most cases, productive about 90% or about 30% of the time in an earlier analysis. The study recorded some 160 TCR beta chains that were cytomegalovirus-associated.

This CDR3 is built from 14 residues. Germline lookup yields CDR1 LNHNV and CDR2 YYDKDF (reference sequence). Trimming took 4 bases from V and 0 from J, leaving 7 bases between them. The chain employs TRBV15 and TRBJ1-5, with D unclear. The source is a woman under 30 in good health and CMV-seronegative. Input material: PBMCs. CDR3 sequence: CATSISDSNQPQHF. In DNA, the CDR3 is TGTGCCACCAGCATCAGTGATAGCAATCAGCCCCAGCATTTT.